These T cell receptor beta chains were read from a single sample in a study of blood T cell dynamics during melanoma immunotherapy. The assay was immunoSEQ multiplex PCR, and TCRdb's table has in-frame clones only and misses some. This table holds some 13,000 clones, about 90% found once. The material was effector memory CD8+ T cells from blood, obtained from a patient treated with checkpoint blockade. Source of these receptors: a human donor with melanoma. CDR3s leave out the opening cysteine and the closing phenylalanine or tryptophan. Fields, in order: J gene, V gene, CDR3 protein.

>TRBJ2-5|TRBV19
ASSIGQGPSSDQY
>TRBJ1-1|TRBV14
ASSQGVTGHGTEAF
>TRBJ2-1|TRBV28
ASSLSASGHNEQF
>TRBJ1-1|TRBV9
ASSLNSGGDTEAF
>TRBJ2-2|TRBV27
ASLRWNTGELF
>TRBJ2-7|TRBV7-9
ASSAWDFYEQY
>TRBJ2-7|TRBV6-5
ASSEYSYEQY
>TRBJ2-2|TRBV7-9
ASSLKGQNTGELF
>TRBJ2-7|TRBV29-1
SVEGPIGEQY
>TRBJ1-5|TRBV6-1
ATKWGVEPQH
>TRBJ2-7|TRBV7-7
ASSRGGLDFYEQY
>TRBJ2-5|TRBV28
ASLLGGAMQETQY
>NA|TRBV6-1
ASSEARVERTYEQY
>TRBJ1-5|TRBV6-6
ATSLGGTEQPQH
>TRBJ1-1|TRBV19
ASRPLPGGDTEAF
>TRBJ2-7|TRBV29-1
SVRRGAYEQY
>TRBJ2-7|TRBV5-4
ASSPGTGGSYEQY